These T cell receptor beta chains were read from a single sample in a study of CD8+ T cells in alopecia areata. Here immunoSEQ multiplex PCR was the method, and the copy in TCRdb shows in-frame clones only, minus some. The sample has about 120,000 clones, roughly 57% seen once. The sequences come from CD4+ T cells sorted from blood, collected at week 4, from a patient treated with tofacitinib. These receptors all stem from a human donor with alopecia areata. CDR3s include the opening cysteine and the closing phenylalanine or tryptophan. A D gene is named only where the DNA matches it firmly. Clone size appears in some rows only: once, few, many, or a class for an expanded clone.

abundance: NA
v_gene: TRBV29-1
j_gene: TRBJ1-1
d_gene: NA
CDR3aa: CSVEDPVWNTEAFF
CDR3nt: TGCAGCGTTGAAGACCCTGTGTGGAACACTGAAGCTTTCTTT

abundance: few
v_gene: TRBV5-1
j_gene: TRBJ1-3
d_gene: NA
CDR3aa: CASSLEGSGNTIYF
CDR3nt: TGCGCCAGCAGCTTGGAGGGTTCGGGAAACACCATATATTTT

abundance: NA
v_gene: TRBV25-1
j_gene: TRBJ2-1
d_gene: TRBD2
CDR3aa: CASSELAGIDEQFF
CDR3nt: TGTGCCAGCAGTGAACTAGCGGGAATCGATGAGCAGTTCTTC

abundance: NA
v_gene: TRBV6-6
j_gene: TRBJ2-7
d_gene: TRBD1
CDR3aa: CASRDGQGIDEQYF
CDR3nt: TGTGCCAGCAGGGACGGACAGGGTATCGACGAGCAGTACTTC

abundance: NA
v_gene: TRBV10-3
j_gene: TRBJ2-3
d_gene: NA
CDR3aa: CAISEYTDTQYF
CDR3nt: TGTGCCATCAGTGAGTACACAGATACGCAGTATTTT

abundance: NA
v_gene: TRBV7-3
j_gene: TRBJ2-1
d_gene: TRBD2
CDR3aa: CASSLSLAGTNEQFF
CDR3nt: TGTGCCAGCAGCTTGTCTCTAGCGGGCACCAATGAGCAGTTCTTC

abundance: once
v_gene: TRBV30
j_gene: TRBJ2-3
d_gene: NA
CDR3aa: CAWSAADTQYF
CDR3nt: TGTGCCTGGTCAGCCGCAGATACGCAGTATTTT

abundance: NA
v_gene: TRBV18
j_gene: TRBJ2-2
d_gene: TRBD1
CDR3aa: CASSPETGTTGELFF
CDR3nt: TGTGCCAGCTCACCAGAGACAGGGACAACCGGGGAGCTGTTTTTT

abundance: NA
v_gene: TRBV5-1
j_gene: TRBJ2-5
d_gene: NA
CDR3aa: CASSVLGPGETQYF
CDR3nt: TGCGCCAGCAGCGTACTAGGACCGGGAGAGACCCAGTACTTC

abundance: NA
v_gene: TRBV7-2
j_gene: TRBJ1-2
d_gene: NA
CDR3aa: CASSFVNYGYTF
CDR3nt: TGTGCCAGCAGCTTTGTTAACTATGGCTACACCTTC